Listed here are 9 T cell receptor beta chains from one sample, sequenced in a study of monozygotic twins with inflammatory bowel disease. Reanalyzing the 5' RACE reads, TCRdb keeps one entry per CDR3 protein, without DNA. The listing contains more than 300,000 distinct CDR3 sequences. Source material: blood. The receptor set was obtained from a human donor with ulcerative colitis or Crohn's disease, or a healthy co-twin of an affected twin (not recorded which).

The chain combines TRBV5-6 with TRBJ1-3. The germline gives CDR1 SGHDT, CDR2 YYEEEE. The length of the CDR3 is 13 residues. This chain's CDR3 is CASSLALWDTIYF.

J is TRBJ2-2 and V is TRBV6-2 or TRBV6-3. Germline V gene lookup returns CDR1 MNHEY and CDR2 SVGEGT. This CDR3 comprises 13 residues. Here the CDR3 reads CASSPQGTGELFF.

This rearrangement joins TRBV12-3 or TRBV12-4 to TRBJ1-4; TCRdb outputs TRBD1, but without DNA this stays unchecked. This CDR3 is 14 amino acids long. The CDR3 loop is CASSLTGGDEKLFF.

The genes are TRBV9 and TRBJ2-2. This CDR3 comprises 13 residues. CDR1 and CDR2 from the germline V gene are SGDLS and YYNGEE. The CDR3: CASSVAGTGELFF.

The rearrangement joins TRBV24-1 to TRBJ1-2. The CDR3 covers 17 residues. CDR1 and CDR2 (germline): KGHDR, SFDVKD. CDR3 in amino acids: CATSDPRGRGRDYGYTF.

This chain's CDR3 is CASSYTSGGPYNEQFF. The chain couples TRBV7-6 to TRBJ2-1; the D gene TCRdb calls, TRBD2, cannot be checked with no DNA. This CDR3 spans 16 amino acids. CDR1 is SGHVS and CDR2 is FNYEAQ in the germline V gene.

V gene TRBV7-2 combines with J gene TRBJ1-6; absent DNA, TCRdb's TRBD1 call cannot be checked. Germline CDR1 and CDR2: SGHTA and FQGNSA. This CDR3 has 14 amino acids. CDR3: CAVPRPTNNSPLHF.

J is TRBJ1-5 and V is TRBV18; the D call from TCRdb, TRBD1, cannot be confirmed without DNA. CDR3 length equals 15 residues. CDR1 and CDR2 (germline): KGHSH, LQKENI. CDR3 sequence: CASSPRQGVGQPQHF.

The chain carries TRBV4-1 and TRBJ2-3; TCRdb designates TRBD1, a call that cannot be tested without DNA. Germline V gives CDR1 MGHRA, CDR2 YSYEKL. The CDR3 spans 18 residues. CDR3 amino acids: CASSQSPAGTGGADTQYF.